The 30 T cell receptor beta chains presented below share a single source sample, sequenced in a study of human T cells and chemical hapten exposure. The time point is: pre-sensitization, week 0. The treatment denotes: therapeutic diphenylcyclopropenone sensitization with weekly scalp DPC. TCRdb called the RACE reads again in MiXCR, with one record for every CDR3 protein. In the table there are under 200,000 distinct CDR3 sequences, more than 25% of which are singletons. This material consisted of whole blood, taken in connection with sensitization to the hapten diphenylcyclopropenone (DPC). These receptors were collected from a woman aged 30 to 39 with alopecia areata. Some clones in this sample may be carry-over from other donors' samples.

V usage is TRBV7-3 and J usage is TRBJ2-4; D not resolved. The ends were cut back, 4 bases at V and 6 bases at J, with 13 bases in the middle. CDR3 length equals 14 residues. The germline CDR1 and CDR2 sequences are SGHTA and FQGTGA. Here the CDR3 reads CASSSHGMRNIQYF. The CDR3 DNA sequence: TGTGCCAGCAGCTCCCACGGAATGAGAAACATTCAGTACTTC.

This clonotype appeared a few times. V usage is TRBV28 and J usage is TRBJ1-2; D possibly corresponds to TRBD1 (5 bases). The CDR3 runs to 14 residues. Germline values: CDR1 MDHEN, CDR2 SYDVKM. The V gene lost 8 bases and the J gene lost 8 bases, with 21 bases spanning the gap. CDR3 DNA: TGTGCCAGCGATAACGGGCAGGGATTGTCGGGCTACACCTTC. It translates to CASDNGQGLSGYTF.

V is TRBV3-1 and J is TRBJ2-5; D remains unclear. The CDR3 is 15 amino acids. Trimming took off 0 bases at V and 5 bases at J, with 13 bases between the two ends. Germline values: CDR1 LGHDT, CDR2 YNNKEL (reference sequence). CDR3 sequence (DNA): TGTGCCAGCAGCCAAGAAGCGAGCTACCGGGAGACCCAGTACTTC. Protein: CASSQEASYRETQYF.

The chain combines TRBV12-3 or TRBV12-4 with TRBJ1-2; the D is unclear. With 6 bases removed from V and 0 bases from J, the gap between germline ends came to 11 bases. This CDR3 is built from 14 residues. The CDR3 loop is CASRPGPANYGYTF. CDR3 DNA sequence: TGTGCCAGCAGACCCGGCCCAGCTAACTATGGCTACACCTTC.

This clonotype was found a few times. The CDR3 loop reads CASSPAGSNTEAFF. DNA of the CDR3: TGTGCCAGCTCACCGGCCGGATCGAACACTGAAGCTTTCTTT. The rearrangement links TRBV18 to TRBJ1-1; D is ambiguous. Deletions cut 3 bases from V and 1 base from J, with 9 bases between. CDR1 is KGHSH, CDR2 LQKENI, per germline. CDR3 length: 14 residues.

V and J are TRBV28 and TRBJ1-1; no firm D call. CDR1 MDHEN and CDR2 SYDVKM come from the germline V gene. This CDR3 has 13 amino acids. V dropped 5 bases and J dropped 5 bases, with 12 bases sitting between them. The CDR3 sequence: CASSRHWGTEAFF. CDR3 coding DNA: TGTGCCAGCAGTCGACACTGGGGTACTGAAGCTTTCTTT.

This clonotype was counted only a few times. V is TRBV29-1 and J is TRBJ1-1; TRBD1 might be the D (5 bases). This CDR3 spans 12 amino acids. Trimming removed 4 bases at V and 4 bases at J, with 10 bases between. CDR1 and CDR2 from the germline V gene are SQVTM and ANQGSEA. DNA for the CDR3: TGCAGCGTTGTGGGGGGGGGCACTGAAGCTTTCTTT. Its protein is CSVVGGGTEAFF.

The chain recombines TRBV28 with TRBJ1-2; D may be TRBD1 (6 bases). The CDR3 totals 15 residues. The V gene lost 4 bases and the J gene lost 0 bases, with 12 bases spanning the gap. The germline CDR1 and CDR2 sequences are MDHEN and SYDVKM. CDR3 amino acids: CASSSGDRSNYGYTF. CDR3 DNA: TGTGCCAGCAGTTCGGGTGACAGGTCTAACTATGGCTACACCTTC.

In this sample, this clonotype turned up a few times. The chain employs TRBV6-5 and TRBJ2-1; TRBD2 matches at 7 bases. The ends lost 2 bases at V and 4 bases at J; junction bases unmatched: 5. The CDR3 contains 15 residues. The germline CDR1 and CDR2 sequences are MNHEY and SVGAGI. The CDR3 DNA sequence: TGTGCCAGCAGTTACCCCGGGGGGAATTACAATGAGCAGTTCTTC. As protein: CASSYPGGNYNEQFF.

The rearrangement uses TRBV2 and TRBJ2-2, with 8 nucleotides matching TRBD2. V lost 6 bases to trimming and J lost 7 bases; unmatched junction nucleotides: 7. The CDR3 extends over 14 amino acids. The germline gives CDR1 SNHLY, CDR2 FYNNEI. CDR3 protein: CASSAGLGGGELFF. In nucleotides, the CDR3 is TGTGCCAGCAGCGCGGGACTAGGGGGCGGGGAGCTGTTTTTT. Combining the CDR3 with reference TRBV2 and TRBJ2-2 gives the whole variable domain EPEVTQTPSHQVTQMGQEVILRCVPISNHLYFYWYRQILGQKVEFLVSFYNNEISEKSEIFDDQFSVERPDGSNFTLKIRSTKLEDSAMYFCASSAGLGGGELFFGEGSRLTVL.

The CDR3 loop is CASSVSAGELFF. The CDR3 DNA follows: TGTGCCAGCAGTGTAAGCGCCGGGGAGCTGTTTTTT. The chain carries TRBV6-1 and TRBJ2-2; no firm D call. This CDR3 contains 12 residues. CDR1 MNHNS and CDR2 SASEGT come from the germline V gene. V was pared by 4 bases and J by 6 bases, with 6 bases between.

This CDR3 is CASSLVRGGTTEAFF. In nucleotides, the CDR3 is TGTGCCAGCAGCTTGGTACGGGGAGGAACCACTGAAGCTTTCTTT. The chain recombines TRBV5-5 with TRBJ1-1; D not resolved. The CDR3 is made up of 15 amino acids. Trimming cost V 0 bases and J 4 bases, with 13 bases left between them. Germline CDR1 SGHKS, CDR2 YYEKEE (reference sequence).

This chain uses TRBV20-1 with TRBJ1-1; TRBD1 is a possible D gene (5 bases). CDR1 DFQATT and CDR2 SNEGSKA come from the germline V gene (reference sequence). Between the trimmed V and J ends, which lost 3 bases and 1 base, there was a span of 12 bases. The CDR3 has 14 residues. CDR3 region: CSARVRGKNTEAFF. The CDR3, as DNA: TGCAGTGCTAGGGTGAGGGGAAAGAACACTGAAGCTTTCTTT.

V gene TRBV5-1 combines with J gene TRBJ2-2; 8 bases line up with TRBD1. Germline CDR1 and CDR2: SGHRS and YFSETQ. With V trimmed by 3 bases and J by 5 bases, 12 bases remained unmatched. The CDR3 totals 17 residues. For the CDR3, the DNA is TGCGCCAGCAGCTCGACCGGACAGGGAAGTTTTACCGGGGAGCTGTTTTTT. It specifies CASSSTGQGSFTGELFF.

This clonotype showed up just a few times. The rearrangement joins TRBV28 to TRBJ2-7, with a tentative D call TRBD2 (5 bases). The CDR3 consists of 13 residues. V was trimmed by 2 bases and J by 5 bases, leaving 10 bases between them. Germline V gene lookup returns CDR1 MDHEN and CDR2 SYDVKM. The CDR3 region is CASSLSLAHEQYF. The DNA for the CDR3 is TGTGCCAGCAGTTTAAGTCTAGCTCACGAGCAGTACTTC. Complete variable domain (other parts from reference TRBV28 and TRBJ2-7): DVKVTQSSRYLVKRTGEKVFLECVQDMDHENMFWYRQDPGLGLRLIYFSYDVKMKEKGDIPEGYSVSREKKERFSLILESASTNQTSMYLCASSLSLAHEQYFGPGTRLTVT.

The genes are TRBV15 and TRBJ2-1; no firm D call. The CDR3 has 13 residues. Trimming took off 5 bases at V and 7 bases at J, with 12 bases between the two ends. Germline V gene sequence: CDR1 LNHNV, CDR2 YYDKDF (reference sequence). The CDR3 nucleotides are TGTGCCACCAGCCCTTGGCACGGAAATGAGCAGTTCTTC. It specifies CATSPWHGNEQFF. Based on the CDR3 plus reference TRBV15 and TRBJ2-1, the full variable domain is DAMVIQNPRYQVTQFGKPVTLSCSQTLNHNVMYWYQQKSSQAPKLLFHYYDKDFNNEADTPDNFQSRRPNTSFCFLDIRSPGLGDTAMYLCATSPWHGNEQFFGPGTRLTVL.

In this sample, this clonotype turned up a few times. The chain couples TRBV29-1 to TRBJ1-2; TRBD1 is a possible D gene (5 bases). V was clipped by 5 bases and J by 5 bases, with 15 bases between them. In germline, CDR1 is SQVTM, CDR2 ANQGSEA. The CDR3 totals 13 residues. CDR3 nucleotide sequence: TGCAGCGTTATGGATTGGGAGGGGTATGGCTACACCTTC. Translating gives CSVMDWEGYGYTF. The whole variable domain, filled in from reference TRBV29-1 and TRBJ1-2, reads SAVISQKPSRDICQRGTSLTIQCQVDSQVTMMFWYRQQPGQSLTLIATANQGSEATYESGFVIDKFPISRPNLTFSTLTVSNMSPEDSSIYLCSVMDWEGYGYTFGSGTRLTVV.

The chain links TRBV28 to TRBJ2-1; no reliable D call. The V end was cut by 3 bases, the J end by 9 bases, with 9 bases between. The germline gives CDR1 MDHEN, CDR2 SYDVKM. CDR3 length equals 12 residues. The CDR3 is CASSFGVGEQFF. The CDR3, as DNA: TGTGCCAGCAGTTTTGGGGTCGGTGAGCAGTTCTTC.

This chain links TRBV3-1 with TRBJ2-1; 7 bases are a match to TRBD2. The CDR3 has 17 residues. The V segment lost 0 bases and the J segment 4 bases; nucleotides outside the gene matches: 9. CDR1 is LGHDT and CDR2 is YNNKEL in the germline V gene (reference sequence). CDR3: CASSQDPQRGRYNEQFF. The CDR3 DNA is TGTGCCAGCAGCCAAGATCCCCAGCGGGGAAGGTACAATGAGCAGTTCTTC.

V usage is TRBV20-1 and J usage is TRBJ2-2, with TRBD2 identical over 16 bases. CDR3 size: 16 residues. CDR1 and CDR2 (germline): DFQATT, SNEGSKA (reference sequence). CDR3 sequence: CGAGTSGRARTGELFF. CDR3 DNA sequence: TGCGGCGCGGGGACTAGCGGGAGGGCCCGCACCGGGGAGCTGTTTTTT.

The V gene is TRBV12-3 or TRBV12-4, the J gene TRBJ2-2; a weak D match, TRBD2 (5 bases). Trimming removed 1 base from V and 4 bases from J, with 13 bases in between. The CDR3 contains 16 residues. Written as DNA, the CDR3 is TGTGCCAGCAGTTTAGGTCCAGGTCGGGGCACCGGGGAGCTGTTTTTT. Residues: CASSLGPGRGTGELFF.

The CDR3 reads CASSEVLVGYTF. DNA of the CDR3: TGTGCCAGCAGTGAAGTGCTGGTTGGCTACACCTTC. The chain uses TRBV6-1 and TRBJ1-2; no clear D gene. This CDR3 has 12 amino acids. Germline V lookup: CDR1 MNHNS, CDR2 SASEGT. V shed 1 base and J shed 7 bases, with 7 bases lying between them.

This chain links TRBV28 with TRBJ2-2; D not resolved. CDR1 is MDHEN, CDR2 SYDVKM, per germline. V was pared by 5 bases and J by 2 bases, with 9 bases between. This CDR3 spans 14 amino acids. The CDR3, as DNA: TGTGCCAGCAGTCATACGGGTAACACCGGGGAGCTGTTTTTT. It is translated as CASSHTGNTGELFF.

The chain links TRBV4-3 to TRBJ1-2, with TRBD1 matching over 7 bases. Germline V gene sequence: CDR1 LGHNA, CDR2 YSLEER. CDR3 length: 16 residues. Trimming removed 0 bases from V and 6 bases from J; junction bases left unmatched: 10. The CDR3 reads CASSQDLGNRGHGYTF. The CDR3 bases are TGCGCCAGCAGCCAAGATCTGGGGAACAGGGGCCATGGCTACACCTTC.

In its sample, this clonotype was seen a few times. The chain carries TRBV3-1 and TRBJ2-1; D is undetermined. This CDR3 region has 15 residues. Germline CDR1 is LGHDT and CDR2 is YNNKEL (reference sequence). Trimming removed 2 bases from V and 5 bases from J, with 13 bases in between. The CDR3: CASSQTETNHNEQFF. CDR3 nucleotide sequence: TGTGCCAGCAGCCAAACCGAGACAAATCACAATGAGCAGTTCTTC.

The chain combines TRBV27 with TRBJ2-7; 9 bases agree with TRBD1. With 4 bases clipped from V and 4 bases from J, the junction kept 11 bases outside the gene matches. The CDR3 loop spans 16 amino acids. Germline CDR1 MNHEY, CDR2 SMNVEV (reference sequence). The CDR3 region has the DNA TGTGCCAGCAGTTCACGGGGACAGGGATCGATTTACGAGCAGTACTTC. Protein sequence: CASSSRGQGSIYEQYF.

The chain has TRBV19 and TRBJ2-7; possible D gene TRBD2, 5 bases. V was trimmed by 3 bases and J by 5 bases, leaving 20 bases between them. Germline V lookup: CDR1 LNHDA, CDR2 SQIVND (reference sequence). This CDR3 is built from 16 residues. The CDR3 spells CASSMGSGPVSNEQYF. Here the CDR3 DNA reads TGTGCCAGTAGTATGGGGAGCGGACCAGTCTCGAACGAGCAGTACTTC.

The chain carries TRBV29-1 and TRBJ1-5, with 9 positions matching TRBD1. V dropped 4 bases and J dropped 5; count of bases not matched to a gene: 0. CDR3 size: 12 residues. From germline, CDR1 is SQVTM and CDR2 ANQGSEA. Here the CDR3 reads CSVGDRDQPQHF. Written as DNA, the CDR3 is TGCAGCGTTGGGGACAGGGATCAGCCCCAGCATTTT.

This chain uses TRBV6-5 with TRBJ1-6, with no clear D. Per germline, CDR1 MNHEY and CDR2 SVGAGI. The length of the CDR3 is 13 residues. Trimming took off 1 base at V and 9 bases at J, with 7 bases between the two ends. CDR3 loop: CASSYWGSSPLHF. DNA of the CDR3: TGTGCCAGCAGTTACTGGGGAAGTTCACCCCTCCACTTT.

In its sample, this clonotype was seen many times. The V call is TRBV20-1, the J call TRBJ2-4, with 7 bases aligning to TRBD2. V was pared by 0 bases and J by 6 bases, with 5 bases of the junction left unmatched. Germline V gene lookup returns CDR1 DFQATT and CDR2 SNEGSKA (reference sequence). The CDR3 length is 14 residues. Written as DNA, the CDR3 is TGCAGTGCTAGAGATCAGCGGGGAGTAAACATTCAGTACTTC. It specifies CSARDQRGVNIQYF.